The entry below describes one T cell receptor (beta chain). Its antigen is not yet known. No quality values exist for individual bases; no much larger clone is one base distant. The data were taken from a study of patients and donors after allogeneic stem cell transplantation (TCRdb year 2020). The protocol used for the library was RT-PCR. The sequencer was a NextSeq 550. The public reads were reprocessed in TCRdb via fastp at Q25 and MiXCR, keeping in-frame beta chains. Merged by CDR3 protein, the rows form single entries marked with the most common genes and DNA. The sample table shows roughly 880,000 distinct CDR3 sequences, and around 17% are seen once. The leading ten clones occupy 5.5% to 6.5% of the sample. The CDR3, cysteine through phenylalanine, is 14 amino acids long. Of all the DNA, just the CDR3 is kept, 42 bases in frame from base 1. According to the germline V gene, CDR1 reads MNHEY and CDR2 reads SVGEGT. Compared with germline, V lacks 7 bases and J lacks 3 bases; bases without a gene match: 5.

The sequence came from a human donor who was either an allogeneic HSCT recipient or a stem cell or donor lymphocyte infusion donor (not recorded which). It is not recorded whose cells these are; they may come from a transplant donor. Sequenced sample: blood, either unsorted or a sorted T cell fraction (not recorded which). The chain employs TRBV6-2 or TRBV6-3 and TRBJ2-3, and TRBD2 aligns with 9 junction nucleotides. In nucleotides, the sequence is TGTGCCAGCATCGATAGCGGGGGAACAGATACGCAGTATTTT. The encoded protein is CASIDSGGTDTQYF.